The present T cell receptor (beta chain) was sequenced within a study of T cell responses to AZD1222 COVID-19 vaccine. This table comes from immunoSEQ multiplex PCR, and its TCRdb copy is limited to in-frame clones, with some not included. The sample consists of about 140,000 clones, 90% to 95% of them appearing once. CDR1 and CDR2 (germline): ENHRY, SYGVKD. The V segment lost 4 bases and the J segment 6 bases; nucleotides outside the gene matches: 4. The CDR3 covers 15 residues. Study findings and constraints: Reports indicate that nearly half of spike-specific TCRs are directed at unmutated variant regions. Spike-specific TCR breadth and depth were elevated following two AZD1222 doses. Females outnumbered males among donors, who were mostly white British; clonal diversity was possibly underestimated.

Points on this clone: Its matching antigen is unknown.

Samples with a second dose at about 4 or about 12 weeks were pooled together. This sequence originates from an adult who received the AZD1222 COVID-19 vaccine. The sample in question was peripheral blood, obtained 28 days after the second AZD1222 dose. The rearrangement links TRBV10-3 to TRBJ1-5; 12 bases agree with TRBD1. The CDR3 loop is CAISGGQGAGQPQHF. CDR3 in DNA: TGTGCCATCAGTGGGGGACAGGGGGCCGGTCAGCCCCAGCATTTT.